The TCR beta chain under discussion was sequenced for a study of T-cell reconstitution after alpha-beta-depleted transplantation in children. Unique molecular identifiers were used to barcode this TCRbeta library. TCRdb used MiXCR to reprocess the PCR reads, holding one entry per CDR3 protein. The sample contains roughly 590,000 distinct CDR3 sequences, around a sixth of which appear only once. V dropped 8 bases and J dropped 5; count of bases not matched to a gene: 11. There are 14 residues in the CDR3. The V gene's germline CDR1 is MNHNS and CDR2 SASEGT. This clonotype was recorded a few times. Sequences were derived from PBMCs from the stem cell graft donor, sampled from the stem cell graft. This clonotype originated in a human donor who donated a stem cell graft to a child with acute myeloid leukemia. J is TRBJ2-7 and V is TRBV6-1; TRBD1 matches at 8 bases. As DNA, the CDR3 is TGTGCCAGCGACCACAGGGGGAAGGTCGACGAGCAGTACTTC. Translation: CASDHRGKVDEQYF.